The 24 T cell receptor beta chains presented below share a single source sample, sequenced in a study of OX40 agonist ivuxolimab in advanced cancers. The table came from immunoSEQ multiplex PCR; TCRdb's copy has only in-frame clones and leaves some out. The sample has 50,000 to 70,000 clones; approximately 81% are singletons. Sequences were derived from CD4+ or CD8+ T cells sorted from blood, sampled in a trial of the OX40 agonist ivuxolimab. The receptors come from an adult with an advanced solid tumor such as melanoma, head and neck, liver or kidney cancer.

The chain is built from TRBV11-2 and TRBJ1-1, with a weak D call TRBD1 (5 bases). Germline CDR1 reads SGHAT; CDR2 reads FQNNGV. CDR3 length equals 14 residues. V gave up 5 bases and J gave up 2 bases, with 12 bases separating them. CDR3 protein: CASSANRINTEAFF. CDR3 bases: TGTGCCAGCAGCGCCAACAGGATTAACACTGAAGCTTTCTTT.

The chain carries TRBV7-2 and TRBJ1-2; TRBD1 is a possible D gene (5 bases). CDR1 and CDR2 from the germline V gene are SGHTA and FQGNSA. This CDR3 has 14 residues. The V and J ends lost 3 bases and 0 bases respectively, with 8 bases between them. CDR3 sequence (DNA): TGTGCCAGCAGCTTGGGGGAAGCTAACTATGGCTACACCTTC. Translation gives CASSLGEANYGYTF. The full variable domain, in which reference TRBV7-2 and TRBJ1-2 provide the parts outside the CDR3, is GAGVSQSPSNKVTEKGKDVELRCDPISGHTALYWYRQSLGQGLEFLIYFQGNSAPDKSGLPSDRFSAERTGGSVSTLTIQRTQQEDSAVYLCASSLGEANYGYTFGSGTRLTVV.

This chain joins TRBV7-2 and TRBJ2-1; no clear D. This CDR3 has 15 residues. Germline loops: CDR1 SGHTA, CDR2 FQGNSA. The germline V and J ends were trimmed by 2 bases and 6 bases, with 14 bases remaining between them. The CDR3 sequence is CASSLRTSGLNEQFF. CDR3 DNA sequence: TGTGCCAGCAGCTTAAGAACCTCGGGCCTCAATGAGCAGTTCTTC.

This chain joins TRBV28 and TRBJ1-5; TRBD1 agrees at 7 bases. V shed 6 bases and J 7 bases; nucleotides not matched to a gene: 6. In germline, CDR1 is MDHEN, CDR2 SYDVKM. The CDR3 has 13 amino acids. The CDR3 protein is CASREGAGQPQHF. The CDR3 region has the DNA TGTGCCAGCAGGGAGGGGGCAGGGCAGCCCCAGCATTTT.

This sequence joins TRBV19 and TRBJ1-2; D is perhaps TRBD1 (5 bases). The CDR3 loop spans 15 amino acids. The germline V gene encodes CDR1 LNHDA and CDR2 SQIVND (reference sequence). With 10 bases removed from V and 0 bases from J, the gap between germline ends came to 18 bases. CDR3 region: CATSARGLANYGYTF. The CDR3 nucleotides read TGTGCCACCTCCGCGAGGGGATTAGCTAACTATGGCTACACCTTC.

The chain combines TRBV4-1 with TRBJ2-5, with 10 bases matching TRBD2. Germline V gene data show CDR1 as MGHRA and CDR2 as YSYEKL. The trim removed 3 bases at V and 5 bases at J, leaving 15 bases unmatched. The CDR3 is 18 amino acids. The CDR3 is CASSHGGGWLAGAETQYF. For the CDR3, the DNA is TGCGCCAGCAGCCATGGGGGGGGGTGGCTAGCGGGAGCTGAGACCCAGTACTTC.

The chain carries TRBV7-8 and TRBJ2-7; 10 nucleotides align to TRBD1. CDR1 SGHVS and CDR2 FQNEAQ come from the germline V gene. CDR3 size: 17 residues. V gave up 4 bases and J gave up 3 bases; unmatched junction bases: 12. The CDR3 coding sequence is TGTGCCAGCAGCTCCCCTTTAGGCGGGACAGGGGTCTACGAGCAGTACTTC. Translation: CASSSPLGGTGVYEQYF.

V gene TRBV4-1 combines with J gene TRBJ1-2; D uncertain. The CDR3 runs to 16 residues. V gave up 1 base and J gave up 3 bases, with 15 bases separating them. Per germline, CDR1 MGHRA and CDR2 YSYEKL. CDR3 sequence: CASSQARGGSYYGYTF. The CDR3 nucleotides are TGCGCCAGCAGCCAAGCGCGGGGAGGTTCTTACTATGGCTACACCTTC.

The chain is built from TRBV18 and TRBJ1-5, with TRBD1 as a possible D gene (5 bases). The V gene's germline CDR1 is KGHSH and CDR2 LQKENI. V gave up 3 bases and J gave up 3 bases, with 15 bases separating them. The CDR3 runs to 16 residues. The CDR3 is CASSPLPPGINQPQHF. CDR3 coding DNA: TGTGCCAGCTCACCGCTACCTCCAGGGATCAATCAGCCCCAGCATTTT.

CDR3: CASSPLAGAYTDTQYF. The CDR3 bases are TGTGCCAGCAGCCCCCTAGCGGGAGCGTACACAGATACGCAGTATTTT. The chain links TRBV11-2 to TRBJ2-3, with 10 bases fitting TRBD2. V lost 5 bases and J lost 2; bases outside the gene matches: 7. Germline CDR1 is SGHAT and CDR2 is FQNNGV. The CDR3 is made up of 16 amino acids.

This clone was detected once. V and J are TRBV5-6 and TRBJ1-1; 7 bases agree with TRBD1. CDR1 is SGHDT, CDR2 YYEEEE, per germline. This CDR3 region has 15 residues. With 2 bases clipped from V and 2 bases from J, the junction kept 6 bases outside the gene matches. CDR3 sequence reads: CASSFSDRANTEAFF. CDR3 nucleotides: TGTGCCAGCAGCTTTTCTGACAGGGCCAACACTGAAGCTTTCTTT.

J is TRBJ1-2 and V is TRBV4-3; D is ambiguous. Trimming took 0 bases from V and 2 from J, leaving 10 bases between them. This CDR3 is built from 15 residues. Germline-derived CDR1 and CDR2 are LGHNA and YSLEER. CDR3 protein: CASSQEPGINYGYTF. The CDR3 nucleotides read TGCGCCAGCAGCCAAGAACCGGGAATCAACTATGGCTACACCTTC.

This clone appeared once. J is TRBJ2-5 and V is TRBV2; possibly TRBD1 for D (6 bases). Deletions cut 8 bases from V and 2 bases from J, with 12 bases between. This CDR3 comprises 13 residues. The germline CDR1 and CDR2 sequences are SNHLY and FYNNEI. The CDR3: CASGQIEQETQYF. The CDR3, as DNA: TGTGCCAGCGGACAGATCGAACAAGAGACCCAGTACTTC.

The CDR3 is CASSSGDTQYF. In DNA, the CDR3 is TGTGCCAGCAGCTCAGGAGATACGCAGTATTTT. The V and J genes are TRBV28 and TRBJ2-3; no definite D call. Germline-derived CDR1 and CDR2 are MDHEN and SYDVKM. The CDR3 has 11 residues. V was shortened by 6 bases and J by 5 bases, with 6 bases between the two germline ends.

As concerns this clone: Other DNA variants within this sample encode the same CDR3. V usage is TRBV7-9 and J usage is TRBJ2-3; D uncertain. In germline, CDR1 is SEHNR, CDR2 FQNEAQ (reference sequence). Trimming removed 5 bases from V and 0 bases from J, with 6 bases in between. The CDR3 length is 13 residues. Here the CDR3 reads CASSPISTDTQYF. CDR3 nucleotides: TGTGCCAGCAGCCCTATTAGCACAGATACGCAGTATTTT.

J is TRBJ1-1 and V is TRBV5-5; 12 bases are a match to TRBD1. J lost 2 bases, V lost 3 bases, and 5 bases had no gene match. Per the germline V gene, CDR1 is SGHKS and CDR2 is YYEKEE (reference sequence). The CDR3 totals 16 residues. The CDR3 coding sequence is TGTGCCAGCAGCTCGGGACAGGGGGCCTCCAACACTGAAGCTTTCTTT. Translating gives CASSSGQGASNTEAFF.

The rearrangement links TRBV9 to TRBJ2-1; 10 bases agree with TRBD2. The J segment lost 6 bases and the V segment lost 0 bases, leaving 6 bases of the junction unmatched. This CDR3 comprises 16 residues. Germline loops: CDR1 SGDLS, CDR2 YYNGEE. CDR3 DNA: TGTGCCAGCAGCGTAGAGGGGCTAGCGGGAGTCAATGAGCAGTTCTTC. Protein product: CASSVEGLAGVNEQFF.

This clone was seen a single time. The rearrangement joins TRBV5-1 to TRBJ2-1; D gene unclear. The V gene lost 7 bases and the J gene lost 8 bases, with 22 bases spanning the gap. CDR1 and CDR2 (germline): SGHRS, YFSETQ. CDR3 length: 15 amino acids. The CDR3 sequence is CASERSDTRQDEQFF. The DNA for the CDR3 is TGCGCCAGCGAACGAAGCGACACCCGGCAAGATGAGCAGTTCTTC. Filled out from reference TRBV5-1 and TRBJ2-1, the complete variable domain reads KAGVTQTPRYLIKTRGQQVTLSCSPISGHRSVSWYQQTPGQGLQFLFEYFSETQRNKGNFPGRFSGRQFSNSRSEMNVSTLELGDSALYLCASERSDTRQDEQFFGPGTRLTVL.

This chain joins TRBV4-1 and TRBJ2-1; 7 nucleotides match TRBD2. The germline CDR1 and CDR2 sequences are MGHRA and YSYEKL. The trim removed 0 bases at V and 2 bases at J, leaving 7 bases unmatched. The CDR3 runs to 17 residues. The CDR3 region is CASSQDRGGSTYNEQFF. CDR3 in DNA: TGCGCCAGCAGCCAAGATCGAGGCGGGAGCACCTACAATGAGCAGTTCTTC.

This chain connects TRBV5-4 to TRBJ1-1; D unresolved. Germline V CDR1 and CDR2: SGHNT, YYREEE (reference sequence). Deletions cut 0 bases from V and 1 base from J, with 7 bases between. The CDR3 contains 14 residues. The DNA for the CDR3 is TGTGCCAGCAGCTTGGAAATCTCGAACACTGAAGCTTTCTTT. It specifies CASSLEISNTEAFF. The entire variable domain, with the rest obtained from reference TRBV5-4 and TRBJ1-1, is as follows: ETGVTQSPTHLIKTRGQQVTLRCSSQSGHNTVSWYQQALGQGPQFIFQYYREEENGRGNFPPRFSGLQFPNYSSELNVNALELDDSALYLCASSLEISNTEAFFGQGTRLTVV.

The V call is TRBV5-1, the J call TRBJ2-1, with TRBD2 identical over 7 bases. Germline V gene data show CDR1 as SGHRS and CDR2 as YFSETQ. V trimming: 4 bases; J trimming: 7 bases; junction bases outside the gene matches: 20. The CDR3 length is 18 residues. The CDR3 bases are TGCGCCAGCAGCCCACCCAGGCTAGCGGATCCCGAGGGGAATGAGCAGTTCTTC. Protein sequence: CASSPPRLADPEGNEQFF.

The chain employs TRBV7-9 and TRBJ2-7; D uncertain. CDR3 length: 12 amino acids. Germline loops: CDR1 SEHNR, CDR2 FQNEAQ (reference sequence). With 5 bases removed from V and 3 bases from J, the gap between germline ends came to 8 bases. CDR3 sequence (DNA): TGTGCCAGCAGCGGAACCCGCTACGAGCAGTACTTC. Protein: CASSGTRYEQYF.

CDR3 in amino acids: CSGYFNYGYTF. DNA for the CDR3: TGCAGCGGGTACTTTAACTATGGCTACACCTTC. The chain uses TRBV29-1 and TRBJ1-2; no reliable D call. V was clipped by 7 bases and J by 1 base, with 7 bases between them. CDR3 length: 11 amino acids. Germline V CDR1 and CDR2: SQVTM, ANQGSEA.

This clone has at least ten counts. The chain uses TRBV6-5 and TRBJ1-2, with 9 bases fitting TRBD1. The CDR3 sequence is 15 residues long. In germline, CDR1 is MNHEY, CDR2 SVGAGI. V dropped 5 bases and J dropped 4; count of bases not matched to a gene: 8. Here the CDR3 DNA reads TGTGCCAGCAGTACCCCGGGACAGGGCATCTATGGCTACACCTTC. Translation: CASSTPGQGIYGYTF.